This T cell receptor (beta chain) was sequenced for a study of CD8 T cells in ankylosing spondylitis. Using quantitative 5'-RACE with molecular barcodes, the authors made TCR beta libraries. TCRdb independently ran MiXCR on the 5' RACE reads; one entry per CDR3 protein. This table holds approximately 250,000 distinct CDR3 sequences, 8% to 10% found once. J was trimmed by 7 bases and V by 2 bases; bases with no gene match: 7. The CDR3 runs to 15 residues. Germline CDR1 SNHLY, CDR2 FYNNEI. In its sample, this clonotype was seen a few times. What it binds is not known. Study conclusions and caveats: Earlier work had already found some motif variants in reactive arthritis synovial fluid and blood. Eight highly homologous variants made up a TCR beta motif, and this motif appeared characteristic of ankylosing spondylitis blood. With a CD8+ phenotype, disease-linked clones were relatively rare in peripheral blood.

The chain is built from TRBV2 and TRBJ2-2; TRBD1 matches at 7 bases. The sequence was obtained from a female donor with ankylosing spondylitis or in good health (not recorded which). The specimen sequenced was blood, either unsorted or a sorted T cell fraction (not recorded which). CDR3 protein: CASSERGPRGGELFF. The CDR3 nucleotides read TGTGCCAGCAGTGAAAGGGGGCCCCGGGGCGGGGAGCTGTTTTTT.